The entry below gives a single TCR beta chain sequence along with its context. Its matching antigen is unknown. This entry is derived from a study of post-analysis software for immune sequencing data. Study-level results: In patients, TRBV5-6, TRBV5-1 and TRBV20-1 belonged to several TRBV segments found more frequently than in controls.

CDR3 length: 17 amino acids. Germline loops: CDR1 SEHNR, CDR2 FQNEAQ (reference sequence). Germline trimming cut 5 bases from V and 5 bases from J; bases unmatched to any gene: 9. Prepared libraries of TCR beta cDNA carried unique molecular identifiers. TCRdb independently ran MiXCR on the PCR reads; one entry per CDR3 protein. The table includes hundreds of thousands of distinct CDR3 sequences, roughly 45% detected once. The J gene is TRBJ2-1, the V gene TRBV7-9, with 13 nucleotides matching TRBD2. The receptor's source is a girl aged 5-17 years with multiple sclerosis. Sequencing was carried out using blood. CDR3 coding DNA: TGTGCCAGCAGCCCAAGCAAGGGGACTAGCGGGAACAATGAGCAGTTCTTC. The encoded protein is CASSPSKGTSGNNEQFF.